This section outlines one TCR beta chain sequence together with its context. The sample comes from a study of blood T cell repertoires in COVID-19. Study-wide background: The origin of the acute and convalescent COVID-19 samples was the United States, Italy and Spain. From T cells, B-cell-depleted T cells, or PBMCs came the material, which was cDNA or gDNA.

This CDR3 contains 14 residues. Germline CDR1 LGHDT, CDR2 YNNKEL (reference sequence). V was clipped by 6 bases and J by 1 base; unmatched bases: 5. In the original workflow: Estimation of nucleated cell counts relied on the amplification of reference gene primers. The protocol was immunoSEQ multiplex PCR, while the TCRdb copy is restricted to in-frame clones and leaves out a portion. V and J calls and clone size come straight from that table; D and trimming were deduced from the DNA. The table lists 20,000 or so clones, around nine tenths of them singletons. The chain is built from TRBV3-1 (or the pseudogene TRBV3-2) and TRBJ2-5; 7 bases map to TRBD1. This sequence was found in a man aged 50 to 59 with active COVID-19. The source material was peripheral blood. The DNA of the CDR3 is TGTGCCAGCAGTCAGGGACAGTTCCAAGAGACCCAGTACTTC. Encoded protein: CASSQGQFQETQYF.